Listed below are T cell receptor beta chains from one sample, sequenced in a study of blood T cell repertoires in COVID-19. Sequenced by immunoSEQ multiplex PCR; TCRdb stores in-frame clones only, minus some. The sample contains hundreds of thousands of clones, around 85% of which appear only once. Input material: PBMCs or T cells enriched from blood (not recorded which). The receptors were sampled from a man between 25 and 39 years old who had recovered from COVID-19. Both conserved end residues are part of each CDR3. D genes are given only for firm matches. Only some rows state a clone size, as once, few, many or a class for expanded clones.

size: once; D: TRBD2; J: TRBJ2-5; V: TRBV10-3; DNA: TGTGCCATCAGTGGAATTGTACTAGCGGGGACAATACAAGAGACCCAGTACTTC; CDR3: CAISGIVLAGTIQETQYF
size: .; D: .; J: TRBJ1-5; V: TRBV2; DNA: TGTGCCAGCAGTGAACAGGCAGTTAATCAGCCCCAGCATTTT; CDR3: CASSEQAVNQPQHF
size: .; D: .; J: TRBJ1-3; V: TRBV4-3; DNA: TGCGCCAGCAGTCCATTGGGCCCGGCAGGAAACACCATATATTTT; CDR3: CASSPLGPAGNTIYF
size: .; D: TRBD1; J: TRBJ2-6; V: TRBV7-3; DNA: TGTGCCAGCAGCCCTGGGACAGGCGGGGCCAACGTCCTGACTTTC; CDR3: CASSPGTGGANVLTF
size: .; D: .; J: TRBJ1-1; V: TRBV4-3; DNA: TGCGCCAGCAGCCAAGAGGCAGGGCCGGGCACTGAAGCTTTCTTT; CDR3: CASSQEAGPGTEAFF
size: .; D: TRBD2; J: TRBJ2-2; V: TRBV10-3; DNA: TGTGCCATCAGTGGAGGTGGACTAGCGGGGGGAGGCGGGGAGCTGTTTTTT; CDR3: CAISGGGLAGGGGELFF
size: .; D: TRBD1; J: TRBJ1-2; V: TRBV6-5; DNA: TGTGCCAGCAGTTCGCTGACAGGGTTTAGGGATGGCTACACCTTC; CDR3: CASSSLTGFRDGYTF
size: .; D: .; J: TRBJ1-2; V: TRBV27; DNA: TGTGCCAGCAGAACTCGACAGAGCAACTATGGCTACACCTTC; CDR3: CASRTRQSNYGYTF
size: .; D: TRBD2; J: TRBJ2-5; V: TRBV5-4; DNA: TGTGCCAGCAGCTTTGATAGCGGGGCAGAGACCCAGTACTTC; CDR3: CASSFDSGAETQYF
size: .; D: .; J: TRBJ1-2; V: TRBV19; DNA: TGTGCCAGTAGTACGGACACCACTCCAAACTATGGCTACACCTTC; CDR3: CASSTDTTPNYGYTF
size: .; D: TRBD1; J: TRBJ1-4; V: TRBV2; DNA: TGTGCCAGCTTAATGTACGAGACAGGGATTGAAAAACTGTTTTTT; CDR3: CASLMYETGIEKLFF
size: .; D: TRBD1; J: TRBJ2-1; V: TRBV9; DNA: TGTGCCAGCAGCGGCAAAGGACAGGAGACAACCTACAATGAGCAGTTCTTC; CDR3: CASSGKGQETTYNEQFF
size: .; D: TRBD2; J: TRBJ2-5; V: TRBV7-2; DNA: TGTGCCAGCAGCTTAGTTCCGGGACTAGCTATGAAGACCCAGTACTTC; CDR3: CASSLVPGLAMKTQYF
size: .; D: .; J: TRBJ1-3; V: TRBV30; DNA: TGTGCCTGGACCAGATCTGGAAACACCATATATTTT; CDR3: CAWTRSGNTIYF
size: .; D: TRBD1; J: TRBJ1-2; V: TRBV5-8; DNA: TGTGCCAGCAGCTTGGGACAGGGGGCGAATGGCTACACCTTC; CDR3: CASSLGQGANGYTF
size: .; D: TRBD1; J: TRBJ1-2; V: TRBV29-1; DNA: TGCAGCTCACGACAGGGGGATGGCTACACCTTC; CDR3: CSSRQGDGYTF
size: many; D: .; J: TRBJ2-7; V: TRBV10-2; DNA: TGCGCCAGCAGAGACAGATTGGAGACCGAGCAGTACTTC; CDR3: CASRDRLETEQYF
size: .; D: TRBD1; J: TRBJ1-4; V: TRBV6-5; DNA: TGTGCCAGCAGTCAGGACAGGAGGGGTCTGGGAGGCCTGTTTTTT; CDR3: CASSQDRRGLGGLFF
size: .; D: .; J: TRBJ1-6; V: TRBV19; DNA: TGTGCCAGTAGTATAGATCGGAGACGGTTTTCACCCCTCCACTTT; CDR3: CASSIDRRRFSPLHF
size: .; D: .; J: TRBJ1-1; V: TRBV7-3; DNA: TGTGCCAGCAGCTGGGGAGGAGGGACTGAAGCTTTCTTT; CDR3: CASSWGGGTEAFF
size: .; D: TRBD2; J: TRBJ2-1; V: TRBV7-8; DNA: TGTGCCAGCAGCTCTGCTAGCGGGGTCCCCTACAATGAGCAGTTCTTC; CDR3: CASSSASGVPYNEQFF
size: .; D: TRBD2; J: TRBJ2-1; V: TRBV7-9; DNA: TGTGCCAGCAGCTCAGATATAGCGGGGGGCCCCTACAATGAGCAGTTCTTC; CDR3: CASSSDIAGGPYNEQFF
size: .; D: TRBD2; J: TRBJ2-3; V: TRBV6-2/TRBV6-3; DNA: TGTGCCAGCAGTTATGGCGGGGGGGCCTCGGGTACGCAGTATTTT; CDR3: CASSYGGGASGTQYF
size: .; D: TRBD1; J: TRBJ1-3; V: TRBV6-9; DNA: TGTGCCAGCAGTTACGGACAGGGAGGGGGAGACACCATATATTTT; CDR3: CASSYGQGGGDTIYF
size: .; D: .; J: TRBJ1-2; V: TRBV6-2/TRBV6-3; DNA: TGTGCCAGCAGTTTAACAGGAAACTATGGCTACACCTTC; CDR3: CASSLTGNYGYTF
size: .; D: TRBD1; J: TRBJ1-5; V: TRBV5-1; DNA: TGCGCCAGCAGCTTGGGACAGGGAGGAAGTCAGCCCCAGCATTTT; CDR3: CASSLGQGGSQPQHF
size: .; D: .; J: TRBJ1-2; V: TRBV11-2; DNA: TGTGCCAGCAGCCGACTAGGAGACTATGGCTACACCTTC; CDR3: CASSRLGDYGYTF
size: .; D: .; J: TRBJ1-2; V: TRBV5-1; DNA: TGCGCCACCAGAAATACAGGGACTAACTATGGCTACACCTTC; CDR3: CATRNTGTNYGYTF
size: .; D: .; J: TRBJ1-2; V: TRBV7-9; DNA: TGTGCCAGCAGCCCCATTGAGGCTGGCTACACCTTC; CDR3: CASSPIEAGYTF
size: .; D: .; J: TRBJ2-7; V: TRBV18; DNA: TGTGCCAGCTCTCGAGGGCCCCTACCCGAGCAGTACTTC; CDR3: CASSRGPLPEQYF
size: once; D: TRBD1; J: TRBJ2-3; V: TRBV18; DNA: TGTGCCAGCTCAATACAGACAGGGGCTGATTTAGGAGATACGCAGTATTTT; CDR3: CASSIQTGADLGDTQYF
size: .; D: .; J: TRBJ1-3; V: TRBV5-6; DNA: TGTGCCAGCAGCTTCGCAGGGGCTCTCTCTGGAAACACCATATATTTT; CDR3: CASSFAGALSGNTIYF
size: .; D: .; J: TRBJ2-3; V: TRBV5-4; DNA: TGTGCCAGCAGTTCACTACTCGGCACAGATACGCAGTATTTT; CDR3: CASSSLLGTDTQYF
size: .; D: .; J: TRBJ1-1; V: TRBV7-2; DNA: TGTGCCAGCAGCTTACAGCCGGGTTTCACTGAAGCTTTCTTT; CDR3: CASSLQPGFTEAFF
size: .; D: .; J: TRBJ1-2; V: TRBV19; DNA: TGTGCCAGTAGTATTGACAGGCGCTATGGCTACACCTTC; CDR3: CASSIDRRYGYTF
size: .; D: .; J: TRBJ1-5; V: TRBV6-5; DNA: TGTGCCAGCAGTTCCCGGTCAGGCCAGCCCCAGCATTTT; CDR3: CASSSRSGQPQHF
size: .; D: .; J: TRBJ2-2; V: TRBV5-4; DNA: TGTGCCAGCAGCCCTGCAACAGGGAGGGGGGGCACCGGGGAGCTGTTTTTT; CDR3: CASSPATGRGGTGELFF
size: .; D: .; J: TRBJ1-1; V: TRBV12-5; DNA: TGTGCTAGTGGTTCGCGACAGGCGAACACTGAAGCTTTCTTT; CDR3: CASGSRQANTEAFF
size: .; D: TRBD1; J: TRBJ1-2; V: TRBV19; DNA: TGTGCCAGTTCCGAGACGGACAGGACCAGCAACGGGGGCTACACCTTC; CDR3: CASSETDRTSNGGYTF
size: .; D: .; J: TRBJ2-2; V: TRBV24-1; DNA: TGTGCCACCAGTGGGGCAGGGAACACCGGGGAGCTGTTTTTT; CDR3: CATSGAGNTGELFF
size: .; D: .; J: TRBJ1-1; V: TRBV30; DNA: TGTGCCTGGAGTTCCACGTCAGGGGACACTGAAGCTTTCTTT; CDR3: CAWSSTSGDTEAFF
size: .; D: .; J: TRBJ1-3; V: TRBV6-5; DNA: TGTGCCAGCAGTTACGAGGCCAGCCCTTCTGGAAACACCATATATTTT; CDR3: CASSYEASPSGNTIYF
size: .; D: TRBD1; J: TRBJ1-1; V: TRBV5-1; DNA: TGCGCCAGCAGCAGGGACAGGGCTTTATCGGTAGCTTTCTTT; CDR3: CASSRDRALSVAFF
size: .; D: TRBD1; J: TRBJ2-7; V: TRBV7-6; DNA: TGTGCCAGCAGCCGGGGACAGGCCGGGTGGCAGTACTTC; CDR3: CASSRGQAGWQYF
size: .; D: .; J: TRBJ2-1; V: TRBV14; DNA: TGTGCCAGCAGCCCCCGGGACTTTCAGATGGGCTCCTACAATGAGCAGTTCTTC; CDR3: CASSPRDFQMGSYNEQFF
size: .; D: .; J: TRBJ1-2; V: TRBV6-4; DNA: TGTGCCAGCAGGGAGATATATGGCTACACCTTC; CDR3: CASREIYGYTF
size: .; D: .; J: TRBJ2-7; V: TRBV7-8; DNA: TGTGCCAGCAGCTTAGATGGGGCAATACACTCCTACGAGCAGTACTTC; CDR3: CASSLDGAIHSYEQYF
size: .; D: TRBD2; J: TRBJ2-5; V: TRBV10-2; DNA: TGCGCCAGCAGTGTACCGCTGCGTAGCGGGGGGCCCTCTGGACAAGAGACCCAGTACTTC; CDR3: CASSVPLRSGGPSGQETQYF
size: .; D: .; J: TRBJ2-1; V: TRBV25-1; DNA: TGTGCCAGCAGCGCGGGTATTGAGCAGTTCTTC; CDR3: CASSAGIEQFF
size: .; D: TRBD2; J: TRBJ2-2; V: TRBV5-4; DNA: TGTGCCAGCAGCTTGGTAGCGGGGGGGCCCGCCGGGGAGCTGTTTTTT; CDR3: CASSLVAGGPAGELFF
size: .; D: .; J: TRBJ2-3; V: TRBV6-5; DNA: TGTGCCAGCAGCGAGGCAGATACGCAGTATTTT; CDR3: CASSEADTQYF
size: .; D: TRBD1; J: TRBJ1-6; V: TRBV4-1; DNA: TGCGCCAGCAGCCAGGGGGACAGGAGCTATTCACCCCTCCACTTT; CDR3: CASSQGDRSYSPLHF
size: .; D: TRBD2; J: TRBJ2-1; V: TRBV6-5; DNA: TGTGCCAGCACCCCTAGCGGGGGGCTCATCAATGAGCAGTTCTTC; CDR3: CASTPSGGLINEQFF
size: .; D: .; J: TRBJ1-3; V: TRBV25-1; DNA: TGTGCCAGCAGTCATGGGGCTCCACCGTCCACCATATATTTT; CDR3: CASSHGAPPSTIYF
size: .; D: .; J: TRBJ1-2; V: TRBV27; DNA: TGTGCCAGCAGTTTAGAGGGCATAGGCTACACCTTC; CDR3: CASSLEGIGYTF